This T cell receptor (beta chain) was identified in a study of immune evolution from preneoplasia to lung adenocarcinoma. Overall study context: HLA loss of heterozygosity: around 6.5% AIS, under 19% MIA, more than 25% ADC, none AAH.

General study findings and limits: Compared with EGFR-mutant or double wild-type lesions, KRAS-mutant nodules were more clonal.

Comment on this clone: What it recognizes is unknown.

Data came from immunoSEQ multiplex PCR; TCRdb stores just in-frame clones and leaves some out. The sample gives about 21,000 clones, approximately 71% of which show up once; 5.6% is in the top ten. The sequenced material came from FFPE invasive lung adenocarcinoma tissue. The clonotype was recovered from a person in their 60s with lung adenocarcinoma.

The CDR3 DNA follows: TGTGCCTGGAGTGAAGGAGGGTCCTCCTACGAGCAGTACTTC. Translating gives CAWSEGGSSYEQYF. The chain joins TRBV30 to TRBJ2-7; TRBD2 might be the D (6 bases). The CDR3 extends over 14 amino acids. The V gene's germline CDR1 is GTSNPN and CDR2 SVGIG (reference sequence). V lost 1 base to trimming and J lost 0 bases, with 10 bases between them.